Here is one TCR beta chain with its context. Its antigen is not yet known. The sample is drawn from a study of CXCR3-negative and CXCR3-positive naive CD8 T cells (dated by TCRdb to the late 2010s). Describing the broader study: In total, around 140 million TRB reads were obtained, or roughly 1.5 +/- 0.3 million reads per library. For the TRBV-TRBJ cluster analysis, the naive subsets came from roughly 5 donors, while the memory cells came from 3 donors. Data from 11 donors, pooled across two independent experiments, went into the diversity and physicochemical repertoire analyses.

Each CD8+ T cell subset was flow-sorted in triplicate, and 250,000 to 300,000 cells per subset were placed directly into RLT lysis buffer. To exclude memory contaminants, naive CD8+ T cells were stringently defined as CD45RO-CCR7+CD27+CD95-. Using standard density gradient centrifugation, peripheral blood mononuclear cells were isolated from buffy coats. Naive CXCR3-negative and CXCR3-positive CD8+ T cells were flow-sorted using a FACSAria III. Total RNA was extracted from sorted cells with an RNeasy Mini Kit. Broad study findings and their caveats: Comparably high repertoire diversity was found in both naive subsets, whereas much lower repertoire diversity was found in memory CD8+ T cells. Compared with CXCR3-negative naive cells, CXCR3-positive naive cells had TRB CDR3s with higher hydrophobicity (lower Kidera factor 4), lower energy, and higher strength and volume indices. Naive CXCR3-negative and CXCR3-positive cells from the same donor showed similar TRBV-TRBJ usage, whereas memory cells showed distinct patterns. CXCR3 expression partially decreased after cryopreservation, so most assays used freshly isolated PBMCs. Because surface CD5, which is linked to self-reactivity in mice, was comparable between the naive subsets, TCR interaction strength was also inferred from TRB CDR3 physicochemical properties.

CDR1 and CDR2 are drawn from the germline V gene (reference sequence): DFQATT, SNEGSKA. Reading from cysteine to phenylalanine, the CDR3 counts 14 amino acids. The nucleotide record is missing. Sequencer: NextSeq 550. The Human TCR Profiling Kit (MiLaboratory) was used to prepare UMI-labeled 5' RACE TRB cDNA libraries. The full amount of extracted RNA was used for cDNA synthesis, and the full amount of resulting cDNA was used for PCR amplification. Libraries were prepared in parallel with an identical number of PCR cycles. The paper's processing steps were these. With a requirement of at least two reads per UMI, MIGEC and MiXCR extracted about 50,000 +/- 10,000 unique UMI-labeled TRB cDNA molecules per library. An average of about 40,000 +/- 10,000 functional in-frame TRB CDR3 nucleotide clonotypes without stop codons was found per library. After downsampling to 5000 UMI-labeled TRB molecules per sample, diversity metrics such as normalized Shannon-Wiener and Chao1 were calculated in VDJtools. Clonotype-size-weighted physicochemical properties of the central five CDR3 residues (interaction energy, strength, volume and Kidera factor 4) were computed in VDJtools. TCRdb reprocessed the sequencing reads and holds a single record per CDR3 protein sequence, with no DNA. For this entry, the V and J calls and clone size follow TCRdb and not the study's own pipeline. The table of this sample itemizes about 90,000 distinct CDR3 sequences. 0.95% to 1.4% of the sample is held by the ten biggest clonotypes.

The specimen was naive CXCR3- CD8+ T cells from blood. Interpreted using the paper, the cell subset or site label stands for: CD45RO-CCR7+CD27+CD95- naive CD8+ T cells lacking CXCR3 (TNR3-). The chain joins TRBV20-1 to TRBJ2-5; TCRdb names TRBD1, which stays unverified in the absence of DNA. The sequence derives from a human donor in good health. Some clones in this sample may be carry-over from other donors' samples. The CDR3 region reads CSQYGRKKGETQYF.